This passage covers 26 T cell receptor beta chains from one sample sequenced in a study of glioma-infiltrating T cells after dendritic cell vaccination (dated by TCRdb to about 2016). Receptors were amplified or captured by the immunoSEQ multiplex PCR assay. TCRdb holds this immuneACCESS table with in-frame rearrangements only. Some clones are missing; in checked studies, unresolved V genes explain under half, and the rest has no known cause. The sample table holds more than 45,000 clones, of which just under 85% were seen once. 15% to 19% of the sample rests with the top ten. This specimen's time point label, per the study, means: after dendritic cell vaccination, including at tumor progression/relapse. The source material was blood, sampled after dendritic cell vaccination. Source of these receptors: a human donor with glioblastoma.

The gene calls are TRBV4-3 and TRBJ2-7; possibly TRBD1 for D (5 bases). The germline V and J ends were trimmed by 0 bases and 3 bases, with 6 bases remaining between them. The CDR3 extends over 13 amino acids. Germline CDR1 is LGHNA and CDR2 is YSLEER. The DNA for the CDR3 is TGCGCCAGCAGCCAAGATCAGGGCTACGAGCAGTACTTC. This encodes CASSQDQGYEQYF.

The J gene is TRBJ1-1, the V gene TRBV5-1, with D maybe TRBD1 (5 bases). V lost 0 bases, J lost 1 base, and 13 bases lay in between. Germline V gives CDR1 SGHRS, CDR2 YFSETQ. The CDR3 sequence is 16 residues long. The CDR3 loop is CASSLGNRRQNTEAFF. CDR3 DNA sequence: TGCGCCAGCAGCTTGGGAAACAGGCGGCAGAACACTGAAGCTTTCTTT. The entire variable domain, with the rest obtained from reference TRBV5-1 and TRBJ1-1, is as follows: KAGVTQTPRYLIKTRGQQVTLSCSPISGHRSVSWYQQTPGQGLQFLFEYFSETQRNKGNFPGRFSGRQFSNSRSEMNVSTLELGDSALYLCASSLGNRRQNTEAFFGQGTRLTVV.

The CDR3 DNA is TGCAGCGTTTCCAGGAACACTGAAGCTTTCTTT. Protein sequence: CSVSRNTEAFF. The J gene is TRBJ1-1, the V gene TRBV29-1; no clear D gene. From germline, CDR1 is SQVTM and CDR2 ANQGSEA. V shed 5 bases and J shed 1 base, with 5 bases lying between them. The CDR3 loop spans 11 amino acids.

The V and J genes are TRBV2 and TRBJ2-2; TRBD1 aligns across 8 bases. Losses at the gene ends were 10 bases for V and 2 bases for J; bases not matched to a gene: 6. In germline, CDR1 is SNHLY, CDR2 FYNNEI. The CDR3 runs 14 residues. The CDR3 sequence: CATPGQANTGELFF. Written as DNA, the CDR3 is TGTGCCACCCCGGGACAGGCTAACACCGGGGAGCTGTTTTTT.

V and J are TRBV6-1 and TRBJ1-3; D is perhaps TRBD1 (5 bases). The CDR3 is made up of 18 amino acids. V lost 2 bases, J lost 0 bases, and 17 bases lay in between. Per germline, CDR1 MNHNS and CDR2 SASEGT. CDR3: CASSEIGGGSSSGNTIYF. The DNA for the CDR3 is TGTGCCAGCAGTGAAATTGGGGGGGGGTCCTCCTCTGGAAACACCATATATTTT.

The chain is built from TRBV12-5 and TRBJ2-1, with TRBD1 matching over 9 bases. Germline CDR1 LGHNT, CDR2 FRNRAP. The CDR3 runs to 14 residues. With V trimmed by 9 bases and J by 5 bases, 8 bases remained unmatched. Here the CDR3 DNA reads TGTGCTAGGCGACAGGGGGGAGATGACAATGAGCAGTTCTTC. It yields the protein CARRQGGDDNEQFF.

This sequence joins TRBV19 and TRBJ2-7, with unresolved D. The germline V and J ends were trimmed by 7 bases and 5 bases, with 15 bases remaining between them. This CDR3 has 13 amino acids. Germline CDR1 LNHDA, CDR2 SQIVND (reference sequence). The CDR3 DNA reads TGTGCCAGTAAGGTCACAGAGAGCCACGAGCAGTACTTC. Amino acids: CASKVTESHEQYF. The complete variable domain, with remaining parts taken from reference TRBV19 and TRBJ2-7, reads DGGITQSPKYLFRKEGQNVTLSCEQNLNHDAMYWYRQDPGQGLRLIYYSQIVNDFQKGDIAEGYSVSREKKESFPLTVTSAQKNPTAFYLCASKVTESHEQYFGPGTRLTVT.

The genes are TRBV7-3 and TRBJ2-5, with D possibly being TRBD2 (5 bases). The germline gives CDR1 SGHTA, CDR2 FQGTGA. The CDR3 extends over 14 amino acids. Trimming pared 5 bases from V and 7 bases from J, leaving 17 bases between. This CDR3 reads CASSKDGLLGTQYF. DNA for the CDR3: TGTGCCAGCAGCAAAGACGGACTTTTGGGGACCCAGTACTTC. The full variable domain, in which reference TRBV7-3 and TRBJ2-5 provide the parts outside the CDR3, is GAGVSQTPSNKVTEKGKYVELRCDPISGHTALYWYRQSLGQGPEFLIYFQGTGAADDSGLPNDRFFAVRPEGSVSTLKIQRTERGDSAVYLCASSKDGLLGTQYFGPGTRLLVL.

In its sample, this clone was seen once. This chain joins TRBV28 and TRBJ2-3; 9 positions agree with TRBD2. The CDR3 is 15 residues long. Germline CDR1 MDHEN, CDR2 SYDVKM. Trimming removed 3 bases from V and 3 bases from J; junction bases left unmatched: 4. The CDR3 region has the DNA TGTGCCAGCAGTTTTAGCGGGGGCTGGACAGATACGCAGTATTTT. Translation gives CASSFSGGWTDTQYF.

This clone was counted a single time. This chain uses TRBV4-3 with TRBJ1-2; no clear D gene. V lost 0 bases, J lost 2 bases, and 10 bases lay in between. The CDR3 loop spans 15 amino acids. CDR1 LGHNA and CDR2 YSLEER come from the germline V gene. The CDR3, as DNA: TGCGCCAGCAGCCAAGAATCCGAGGTAAACTATGGCTACACCTTC. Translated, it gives CASSQESEVNYGYTF.

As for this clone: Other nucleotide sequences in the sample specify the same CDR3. The DNA of the CDR3 is TGTGCCAGCAGTTACCTAAGGACAGGGGGCGGGTATGGCTACACCTTC. It encodes CASSYLRTGGGYGYTF. The chain joins TRBV6-5 to TRBJ1-2; 11 nucleotides agree with TRBD1. With 2 bases clipped from V and 5 bases from J, the junction kept 7 bases outside the gene matches. The CDR3 is made up of 16 amino acids. Germline CDR1 reads MNHEY; CDR2 reads SVGAGI.

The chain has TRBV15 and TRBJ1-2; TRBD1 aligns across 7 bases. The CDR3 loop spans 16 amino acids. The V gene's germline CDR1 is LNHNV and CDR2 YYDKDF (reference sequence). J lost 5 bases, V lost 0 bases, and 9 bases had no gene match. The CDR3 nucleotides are TGTGCCACCAGCAGAGATTCCGGACAGGTGGTATATGGCTACACCTTC. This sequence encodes CATSRDSGQVVYGYTF.

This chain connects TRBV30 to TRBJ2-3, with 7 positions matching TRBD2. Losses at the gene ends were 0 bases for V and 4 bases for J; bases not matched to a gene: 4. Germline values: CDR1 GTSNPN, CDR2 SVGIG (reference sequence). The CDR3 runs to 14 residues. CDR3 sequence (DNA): TGTGCCTGGAGTGTTGCGGGGGACTCAGATACGCAGTATTTT. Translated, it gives CAWSVAGDSDTQYF.

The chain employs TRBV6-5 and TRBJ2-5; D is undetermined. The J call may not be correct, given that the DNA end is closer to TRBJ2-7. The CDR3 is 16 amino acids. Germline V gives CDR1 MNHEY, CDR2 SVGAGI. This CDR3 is CASSYSRIVPTYEQYF. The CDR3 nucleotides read TGTGCCAGCAGTTACTCCAGGATCGTTCCCACCTACGAGCAGTACTTC.

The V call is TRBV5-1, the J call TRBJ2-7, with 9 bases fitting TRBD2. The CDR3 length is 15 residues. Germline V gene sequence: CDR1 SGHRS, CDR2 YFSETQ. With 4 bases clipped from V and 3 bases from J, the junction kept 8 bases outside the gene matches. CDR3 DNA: TGCGCCAGCAGCCCCTCCGGGACTAGCAACTACGAGCAGTACTTC. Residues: CASSPSGTSNYEQYF.

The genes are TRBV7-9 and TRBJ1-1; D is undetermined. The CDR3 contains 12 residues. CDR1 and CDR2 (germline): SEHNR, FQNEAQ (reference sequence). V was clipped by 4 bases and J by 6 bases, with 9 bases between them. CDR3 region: CASSSGIAEAFF. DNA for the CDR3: TGTGCCAGCAGCTCCGGGATCGCTGAAGCTTTCTTT.

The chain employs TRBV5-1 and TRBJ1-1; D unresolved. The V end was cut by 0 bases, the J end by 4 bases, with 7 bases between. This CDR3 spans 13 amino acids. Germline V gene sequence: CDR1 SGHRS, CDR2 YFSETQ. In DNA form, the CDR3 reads TGCGCCAGCAGCTTGGACACAACCACTGAAGCTTTCTTT. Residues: CASSLDTTTEAFF.

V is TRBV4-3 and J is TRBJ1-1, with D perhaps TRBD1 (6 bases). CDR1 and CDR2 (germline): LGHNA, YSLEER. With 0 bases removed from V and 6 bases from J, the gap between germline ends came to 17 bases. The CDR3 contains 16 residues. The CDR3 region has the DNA TGCGCCAGCAGCCAAGATCTTGAACAGGGAATGGCTGAAGCTTTCTTT. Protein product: CASSQDLEQGMAEAFF.

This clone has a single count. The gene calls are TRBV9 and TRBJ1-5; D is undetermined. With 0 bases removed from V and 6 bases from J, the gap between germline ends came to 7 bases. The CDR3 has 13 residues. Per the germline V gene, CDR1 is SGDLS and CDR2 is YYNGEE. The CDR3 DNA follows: TGTGCCAGCAGCGTAGCCCCGGGTCAGCCCCAGCATTTT. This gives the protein CASSVAPGQPQHF.

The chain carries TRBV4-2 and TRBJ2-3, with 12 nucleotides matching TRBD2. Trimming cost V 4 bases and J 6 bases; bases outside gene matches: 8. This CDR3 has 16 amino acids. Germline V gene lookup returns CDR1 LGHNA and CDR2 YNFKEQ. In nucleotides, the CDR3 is TGTGCCAGCAGCCCCTCACTAGCGGGGGGTAGCGATACGCAGTATTTT. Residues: CASSPSLAGGSDTQYF.

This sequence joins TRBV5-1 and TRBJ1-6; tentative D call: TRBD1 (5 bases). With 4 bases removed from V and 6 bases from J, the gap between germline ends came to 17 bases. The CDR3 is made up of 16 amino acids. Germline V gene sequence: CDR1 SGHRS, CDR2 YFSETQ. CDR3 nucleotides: TGCGCCAGCAGCGAATTTATCCAGGGCGGTAATTCACCCCTCCACTTT. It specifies CASSEFIQGGNSPLHF.

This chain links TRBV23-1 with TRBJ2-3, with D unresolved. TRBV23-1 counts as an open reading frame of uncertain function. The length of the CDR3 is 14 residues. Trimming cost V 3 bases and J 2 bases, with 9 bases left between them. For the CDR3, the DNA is TGCGCCAGCAGTCAGATTCCAGACACAGATACGCAGTATTTT. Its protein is CASSQIPDTDTQYF.

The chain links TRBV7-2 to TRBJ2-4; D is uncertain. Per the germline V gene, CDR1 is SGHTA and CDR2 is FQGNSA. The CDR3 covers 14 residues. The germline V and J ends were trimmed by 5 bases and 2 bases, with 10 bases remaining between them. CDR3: CASSHGGSKNIQYF. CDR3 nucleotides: TGTGCCAGCAGCCACGGTGGTTCCAAAAACATTCAGTACTTC.

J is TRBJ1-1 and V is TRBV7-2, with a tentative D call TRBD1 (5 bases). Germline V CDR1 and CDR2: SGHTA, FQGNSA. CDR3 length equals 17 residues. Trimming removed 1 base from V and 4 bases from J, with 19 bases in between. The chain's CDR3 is CASSLVMWGDGGTEAFF. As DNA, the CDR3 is TGTGCCAGCAGCTTAGTAATGTGGGGGGACGGTGGCACTGAAGCTTTCTTT.

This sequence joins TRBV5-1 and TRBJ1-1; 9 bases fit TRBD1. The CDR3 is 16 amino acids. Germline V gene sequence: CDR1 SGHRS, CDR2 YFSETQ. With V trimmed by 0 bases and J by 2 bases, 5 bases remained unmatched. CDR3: CASSLDRGLINTEAFF. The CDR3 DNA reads TGCGCCAGCAGCTTGGACAGGGGGCTGATAAACACTGAAGCTTTCTTT.

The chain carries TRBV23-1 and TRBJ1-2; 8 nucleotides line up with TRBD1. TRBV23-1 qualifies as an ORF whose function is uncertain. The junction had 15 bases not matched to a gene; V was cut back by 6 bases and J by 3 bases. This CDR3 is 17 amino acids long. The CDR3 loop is CASSPRGQGARDYGYTF. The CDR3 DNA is TGCGCCAGCAGCCCTCGTGGTCAGGGGGCCAGGGACTATGGCTACACCTTC.